The 17 T cell receptor beta chains listed next were all sequenced from one sample in a study of lymphopenia after photon versus proton radiotherapy. The protocol was immunoSEQ multiplex PCR, while the TCRdb copy is restricted to in-frame clones and leaves out a portion. The sample contains about 12,000 clones, roughly 90% of which appear only once. Source: peripheral blood, taken from a patient treated with proton-based radiotherapy. Receptor source: a man aged 60 to 75 with pancreatic cancer.

This chain joins TRBV7-9 and TRBJ2-1; 8 nucleotides line up with TRBD2. Germline V CDR1 and CDR2: SEHNR, FQNEAQ (reference sequence). Trimming cost V 5 bases and J 6 bases; bases outside gene matches: 9. This CDR3 contains 15 residues. The CDR3 nucleotides read TGTGCCAGCAGCATAGTCACTAGCGGTGCCAATGAGCAGTTCTTC. Protein sequence: CASSIVTSGANEQFF.

V usage is TRBV5-6 and J usage is TRBJ2-1; D is perhaps TRBD2 (5 bases). The CDR3 runs 16 residues. Germline assignment: CDR1 SGHDT and CDR2 YYEEEE. V lost 1 base and J lost 2, with 13 bases in between. CDR3 in amino acids: CASSLIPIATYNEQFF. The CDR3 DNA is TGTGCCAGCAGCTTGATCCCTATAGCGACCTACAATGAGCAGTTCTTC.

The chain is built from TRBV5-6 and TRBJ1-1; D unclear. The CDR3 runs to 13 residues. The germline V gene has CDR1 SGHDT and CDR2 YYEEEE. V gave up 2 bases and J gave up 4 bases, with 9 bases separating them. CDR3 residues: CASSFYLITEAFF. The CDR3 coding sequence is TGTGCCAGCAGCTTTTACTTGATCACTGAAGCTTTCTTT. Drawing the rest from reference TRBV5-6 and TRBJ1-1, the complete variable domain is DAGVTQSPTHLIKTRGQQVTLRCSPKSGHDTVSWYQQALGQGPQFIFQYYEEEERQRGNFPDRFSGHQFPNYSSELNVNALLLGDSALYLCASSFYLITEAFFGQGTRLTVV.

The rearrangement links TRBV27 to TRBJ1-2, with 8 bases aligning to TRBD1. The CDR3 extends over 16 amino acids. Germline CDR1 reads MNHEY; CDR2 reads SMNVEV (reference sequence). Trimming cost V 5 bases and J 4 bases; bases outside gene matches: 12. CDR3 protein: CASSPLGQGNTYGYTF. CDR3 in DNA: TGTGCCAGCAGTCCACTCGGACAGGGAAACACCTATGGCTACACCTTC.

V and J are TRBV7-2 and TRBJ2-1; D not certain. This CDR3 is built from 14 residues. V was clipped by 1 base and J by 13 bases, with 17 bases between them. From germline, CDR1 is SGHTA and CDR2 FQGNSA. The CDR3 DNA follows: TGTGCCAGCAGCTTAGAGGCAGGACCCCTTGTTCAGTTCTTC. Translation: CASSLEAGPLVQFF.

This chain uses TRBV20-1 with TRBJ2-1; D gene unclear. The CDR3 sequence is 11 residues long. Germline values: CDR1 DFQATT, CDR2 SNEGSKA (reference sequence). V was shortened by 6 bases and J by 5 bases, with 8 bases between the two germline ends. The CDR3 coding sequence is TGCAGTGCCACCCGAAACAATGAGCAGTTCTTC. This codes for CSATRNNEQFF.

The chain uses TRBV5-1 and TRBJ2-1; perhaps TRBD2 as D (5 bases). The V gene's germline CDR1 is SGHRS and CDR2 YFSETQ. The V end was cut by 0 bases, the J end by 6 bases, with 7 bases between. CDR3 length: 13 amino acids. CDR3 nucleotides: TGCGCCAGCAGCTTGGTCCTAGCCAATGAGCAGTTCTTC. Amino acid sequence: CASSLVLANEQFF.

The chain carries TRBV7-9 and TRBJ2-7, with D possibly being TRBD1 (5 bases). Per the germline V gene, CDR1 is SEHNR and CDR2 is FQNEAQ (reference sequence). This CDR3 region has 15 residues. V gave up 5 bases and J gave up 0 bases, with 14 bases separating them. CDR3 DNA: TGTGCCAGCAGCAGAAAGGGGCCTACCTCCTACGAGCAGTACTTC. Translation gives CASSRKGPTSYEQYF.

The V gene is TRBV6-5, the J gene TRBJ1-1; D remains ambiguous. V dropped 5 bases and J dropped 0 bases, with 7 bases sitting between them. This CDR3 comprises 13 residues. Germline assignment: CDR1 MNHEY and CDR2 SVGAGI. As DNA, the CDR3 is TGTGCCAGCAGTCCCCGGTTGAACACTGAAGCTTTCTTT. Protein sequence: CASSPRLNTEAFF.

CDR3 amino acids: CAWSAQGGSAGELFF. In DNA form, the CDR3 reads TGTGCCTGGAGCGCCCAAGGGGGCAGCGCCGGGGAGCTGTTTTTT. The chain couples TRBV30 to TRBJ2-2; 7 bases match TRBD1. Unmatched junction bases numbered 10, after V lost 3 bases and J lost 6 bases. Germline CDR1 reads GTSNPN; CDR2 reads SVGIG (reference sequence). The CDR3 is made up of 15 amino acids.

The chain uses TRBV11-2 and TRBJ2-3; 10 positions agree with TRBD2. CDR3 size: 15 residues. With V trimmed by 3 bases and J by 3 bases, 3 bases remained unmatched. Looked up from germline, CDR1 is SGHAT and CDR2 is FQNNGV. CDR3 protein: CASSFLAGVTDTQYF. The CDR3 nucleotides read TGTGCCAGCAGCTTTCTAGCGGGAGTTACAGATACGCAGTATTTT.

The chain joins TRBV18 to TRBJ1-2; 9 bases agree with TRBD1. The CDR3 runs 12 residues. The J segment lost 8 bases and the V segment lost 11 bases, leaving 9 bases of the junction unmatched. Germline loops: CDR1 KGHSH, CDR2 LQKENI. The CDR3 DNA is TGTGCCTTCCGGGGACAGGGAGACGGCTACACCTTC. This sequence encodes CAFRGQGDGYTF.

The chain has TRBV7-3 and TRBJ2-5; D possibly uses TRBD1 or TRBD2 (6 bases each). The CDR3 covers 14 residues. Per germline, CDR1 SGHTA and CDR2 FQGTGA. Between the trimmed V and J ends, which lost 10 bases and 2 bases, there was a span of 17 bases. Here the CDR3 DNA reads TGTGCCATCGAGGGGGGCACAGGGCAAGAGACCCAGTACTTC. It specifies CAIEGGTGQETQYF.

The rearrangement joins TRBV2 to TRBJ1-4, with 9 nucleotides matching TRBD1. The CDR3 totals 16 residues. With 4 bases clipped from V and 4 bases from J, the junction kept 7 bases outside the gene matches. Germline-derived CDR1 and CDR2 are SNHLY and FYNNEI. CDR3 DNA: TGTGCCAGCAGTGTGGTACAGGGGGCTATTAATGAAAAACTGTTTTTT. Amino acid sequence: CASSVVQGAINEKLFF.

A note on this clone: Mismatch with germline at one junction end may stem from a read error. The chain combines TRBV7-7 with TRBJ2-3; D possibly corresponds to TRBD1 (6 bases). Per the germline V gene, CDR1 is SSHAT and CDR2 is FNYEAQ (reference sequence). This CDR3 has 15 amino acids. The CDR3 loop is CASSLGRQGTDTQYF. As DNA, the CDR3 is TGTGCTAGCAGCTTAGGGAGACAGGGCACAGATACGCAGTATTTT.

The chain uses TRBV28 and TRBJ2-7, with D unclear. Trimming stripped 2 bases from V and 4 bases from J, with 18 bases between. This CDR3 region has 16 residues. The germline V gene has CDR1 MDHEN and CDR2 SYDVKM. CDR3 in DNA: TGTGCCAGCAGTTTAACAGTCGGGTACCATCGTTACGAGCAGTACTTC. Its translation: CASSLTVGYHRYEQYF.

V is TRBV28 and J is TRBJ2-7; D is unclear. The V gene lost 5 bases and the J gene lost 6 bases, with 14 bases spanning the gap. The CDR3 extends over 13 amino acids. Germline V gene sequence: CDR1 MDHEN, CDR2 SYDVKM. The CDR3 DNA reads as TGTGCCAGCAGTCCCCCTAGTCCACTCGAGCAGTACTTC. Encoded protein: CASSPPSPLEQYF.